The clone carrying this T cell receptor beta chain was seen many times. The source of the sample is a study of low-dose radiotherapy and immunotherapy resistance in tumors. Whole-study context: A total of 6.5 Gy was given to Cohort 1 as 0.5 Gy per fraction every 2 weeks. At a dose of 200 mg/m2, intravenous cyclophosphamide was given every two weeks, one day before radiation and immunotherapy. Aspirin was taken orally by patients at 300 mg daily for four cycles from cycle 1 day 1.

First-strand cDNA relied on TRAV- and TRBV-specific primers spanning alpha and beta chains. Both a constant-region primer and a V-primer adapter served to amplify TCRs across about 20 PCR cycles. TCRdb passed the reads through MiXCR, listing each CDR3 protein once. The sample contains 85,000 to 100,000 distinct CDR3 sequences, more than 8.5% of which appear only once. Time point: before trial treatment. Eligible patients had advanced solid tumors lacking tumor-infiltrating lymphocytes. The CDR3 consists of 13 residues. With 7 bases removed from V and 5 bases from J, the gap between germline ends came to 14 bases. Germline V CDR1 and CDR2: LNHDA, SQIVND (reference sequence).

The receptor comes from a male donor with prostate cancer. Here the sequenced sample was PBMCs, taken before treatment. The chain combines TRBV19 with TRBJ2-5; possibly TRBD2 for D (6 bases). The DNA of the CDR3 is TGTGCCAGTAAGGGGACGGGGGTGGAGACCCAGTACTTC. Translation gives CASKGTGVETQYF.